These 17 T cell receptor beta chains originate from one sample sequenced in a study of CXCR3-negative and CXCR3-positive naive CD8 T cells. Study-level results: Naive CXCR3-positive cells had TRB CDR3s more hydrophobic than those of CXCR3-negative naive cells.

Their specific antigens are unknown. UMI-tagged TRB cDNA libraries were built via 5' RACE. Reprocessing the 5' RACE reads, TCRdb reports a single entry for every CDR3 protein and omits DNA. The sample is made up of tens of thousands of distinct CDR3 sequences, and the top ten hold 0.53% of it. Sequenced input: naive CXCR3+ CD8+ T cells from blood. Sample subset: CD45RO-CCR7+CD27+CD95- naive CD8+ T cells expressing CXCR3 (TNR3+). The origin of the receptors is a human donor in good health. Some clones in this sample may be carry-over from other donors' samples.

The rearrangement uses TRBV7-3 and TRBJ1-1; as DNA is missing, the TRBD1 call by TCRdb cannot be tested. The germline gives CDR1 SGHTA, CDR2 FQGTGA. The CDR3 length is 14 residues. This CDR3 reads CASSVNRDSTEAFF.

This rearrangement joins TRBV12-3 or TRBV12-4 to TRBJ2-5. The CDR3 extends over 13 amino acids. The CDR3 here is CASSLASGQTQYF.

The rearrangement links TRBV29-1 to TRBJ2-2; TCRdb gives TRBD2 as the D gene, but with no DNA this cannot be confirmed. The CDR3 consists of 11 residues. Germline V gives CDR1 SQVTM, CDR2 ANQGSEA. The CDR3 loop is CSGSGGGELFF.

This chain uses TRBV7-8 with TRBJ2-1; the TCRdb D gene call, TRBD1, has no DNA to confirm it. The CDR3 consists of 14 residues. The germline V gene has CDR1 SGHVS and CDR2 FQNEAQ. The CDR3: CASSSRTPGNEQFF.

The rearrangement uses TRBV7-6 and TRBJ2-6; TCRdb calls TRBD1, which cannot be checked without DNA. The CDR3 sequence is 19 residues long. The germline CDR1 and CDR2 sequences are SGHVS and FNYEAQ. This CDR3 reads CASSPPPSRGGSGANVLTF. Complete variable domain (other parts from reference TRBV7-6 and TRBJ2-6): GAGVSQSPRYKVTKRGQDVALRCDPISGHVSLYWYRQALGQGPEFLTYFNYEAQQDKSGLPNDRFSAERPEGSISTLTIQRTEQRDSAMYRCASSPPPSRGGSGANVLTFGAGSRLTVL.

This sequence joins TRBV7-9 and TRBJ1-1; checking the TCRdb D call of TRBD1 is not possible without DNA. This CDR3 is 14 amino acids long. Germline V gene sequence: CDR1 SEHNR, CDR2 FQNEAQ (reference sequence). This chain's CDR3 is CASSWTGDNTEAFF.

The chain is built from TRBV9 and TRBJ1-1. Germline V gene sequence: CDR1 SGDLS, CDR2 YYNGEE. The CDR3 covers 13 residues. The CDR3 here is CASSVGWRTEAFF. Variable domain in full (rest from reference TRBV9 and TRBJ1-1): DSGVTQTPKHLITATGQRVTLRCSPRSGDLSVYWYQQSLDQGLQFLIQYYNGEERAKGNILERFSAQQFPDLHSELNLSSLELGDSALYFCASSVGWRTEAFFGQGTRLTVV.

This sequence joins TRBV12-3 or TRBV12-4 and TRBJ2-2; the TCRdb call, TRBD1, lacks DNA for checking. The CDR3 sequence is 13 residues long. The CDR3 sequence: CASSPTGPGELFF.

This chain joins TRBV28 and TRBJ2-7. There are 13 residues in the CDR3. Germline V lookup: CDR1 MDHEN, CDR2 SYDVKM. The chain's CDR3 is CASLHRNSYEQYF.

The chain recombines TRBV6-6 with TRBJ2-1; TCRdb names TRBD2, which stays unverified in the absence of DNA. CDR3 length: 12 amino acids. Germline-derived CDR1 and CDR2 are MNHNY and SVGAGI (reference sequence). CDR3 amino acids: CASRTPTDGPRF.

V usage is TRBV4-3 and J usage is TRBJ2-1; TCRdb names TRBD2, which stays unverified in the absence of DNA. The germline V gene has CDR1 LGHNA and CDR2 YSLEER. The CDR3 is 15 amino acids. CDR3 amino acids: CASSQETRPVDEQFF.

CDR3 residues: CASSLTSDTQYF. The V gene is TRBV4-2, the J gene TRBJ2-3. Germline CDR1 is LGHNA and CDR2 is YNFKEQ. This CDR3 comprises 12 residues.

The genes are TRBV3-1 and TRBJ2-7. In germline, CDR1 is LGHDT, CDR2 YNNKEL (reference sequence). The CDR3 is 12 amino acids. The CDR3 loop is CASSQGAHEQYF.

The rearrangement links TRBV28 to TRBJ2-3; with no DNA, the TCRdb D assignment of TRBD1 cannot be verified. The germline gives CDR1 MDHEN, CDR2 SYDVKM. The CDR3 contains 15 residues. CDR3 amino acids: CASSLLIQDKDTQYF.

This chain connects TRBV20-1 to TRBJ1-6. This CDR3 is built from 15 residues. The germline V gene has CDR1 DFQATT and CDR2 SNEGSKA (reference sequence). CDR3 amino acids: CSARAAGREESPLHF.

The chain couples TRBV28 to TRBJ2-7; TCRdb reports TRBD2, a call that lacks DNA to check it against. There are 13 residues in the CDR3. Looked up from germline, CDR1 is MDHEN and CDR2 is SYDVKM. CDR3 residues: CASSHRLANEQYF.

The gene calls are TRBV20-1 and TRBJ1-2; TCRdb outputs TRBD1, but without DNA this stays unchecked. Germline lookup yields CDR1 DFQATT and CDR2 SNEGSKA (reference sequence). The CDR3 is 14 residues long. CDR3 region: CSAGGGWDDYGYTF.